Following are 12 T cell receptor beta chains from one sample sequenced in a study of cytomegalovirus exposure and HLA in healthy donors. The PCR had 60 Vbeta and 13 Jbeta primers. Measured with immunoSEQ multiplex PCR; TCRdb has only the in-frame clones, and not every one. This table has around 94,000 clones, approximately 78% appearing once. Sequenced material: PBMCs. The receptors were sampled from a male donor in good health and CMV-seropositive.

The chain uses TRBV27 and TRBJ2-7, with TRBD2 matching 15 bases. CDR3 length: 19 amino acids. In germline, CDR1 is MNHEY, CDR2 SMNVEV (reference sequence). The V gene end was trimmed by 5 bases and the J gene end by 6 bases; junction bases not matched to a gene: 17. CDR3 region: CASSTRDRAGLAGGPEQYF. DNA for the CDR3: TGTGCCAGCAGTACAAGGGACAGGGCAGGACTAGCGGGAGGGCCCGAGCAGTACTTC.

The chain combines TRBV9 with TRBJ2-1; the match to TRBD2 covers 7 bases. The length of the CDR3 is 14 residues. V dropped 0 bases and J dropped 8; count of bases not matched to a gene: 5. Germline V gene sequence: CDR1 SGDLS, CDR2 YYNGEE. The CDR3 nucleotides read TGTGCCAGCAGCGTAGTGACTAGCTGGCATGAGCAGTTCTTC. It encodes CASSVVTSWHEQFF.

The chain has TRBV2 and TRBJ2-1; TRBD2 matches 14 bases. Germline CDR1 is SNHLY and CDR2 is FYNNEI. V lost 6 bases, J lost 6 bases, and 10 bases stayed unmatched. The CDR3 length is 17 residues. The DNA for the CDR3 is TGTGCCAGCAGGCGGACTAGCGGGAGGTTGTTGGGCAATGAGCAGTTCTTC. Translation: CASRRTSGRLLGNEQFF.

This clone was counted a single time. The V gene is TRBV6-6, the J gene TRBJ2-7; 8 bases are a match to TRBD1. Germline V gives CDR1 MNHNY, CDR2 SVGAGI (reference sequence). The CDR3 is made up of 15 amino acids. Trimming at V came to 5 bases and at J to 3 bases, leaving 9 bases not matched to a gene. Written as DNA, the CDR3 is TGTGCCAGCAGTGGATCGCAGGGGGCAAGCTACGAGCAGTACTTC. The encoded protein is CASSGSQGASYEQYF.

J is TRBJ2-2 and V is TRBV6-4; D call uncertain. The germline CDR1 and CDR2 sequences are MRHNA and SNTAGT. The ends were cut back, 0 bases at V and 3 bases at J, with 5 bases in the middle. This CDR3 has 14 amino acids. The CDR3 spells CASSDSVDTGELFF. The CDR3 DNA sequence: TGTGCCAGCAGTGACTCCGTCGACACCGGGGAGCTGTTTTTT.

The chain couples TRBV6-5 to TRBJ2-5; the match to TRBD1 covers 8 bases. The closer fit of TRBJ2-7 to the DNA end suggests the J call may be wrong. CDR1 MNHEY and CDR2 SVGAGI come from the germline V gene. CDR3 length equals 12 residues. This CDR3 is CAAIDRGYEQYF. The CDR3 DNA reads TGTGCAGCCATAGACAGGGGTTACGAGCAGTACTTC.

The chain recombines TRBV5-1 with TRBJ1-1; D call uncertain. Germline assignment: CDR1 SGHRS and CDR2 YFSETQ. V gave up 0 bases and J gave up 1 base, with 4 bases separating them. The CDR3 extends over 13 amino acids. In DNA form, the CDR3 reads TGCGCCAGCAGCTTGGAGAGGAACACTGAAGCTTTCTTT. Amino acids: CASSLERNTEAFF.

The gene calls are TRBV6-6 and TRBJ2-3; TRBD2 matches at 10 bases. Unmatched junction bases numbered 4, after V lost 6 bases and J lost 1 base. CDR1 MNHNY and CDR2 SVGAGI come from the germline V gene (reference sequence). The CDR3 loop spans 15 amino acids. CDR3 nucleotide sequence: TGTGCCAGCAGGGTAGCGGGGGGCCGCACAGATACGCAGTATTTT. It specifies CASRVAGGRTDTQYF.

The chain has TRBV2 and TRBJ2-1; 9 bases match TRBD2. Trimming took 1 base from V and 2 from J; bases not matched to a gene: 3. Per the germline V gene, CDR1 is SNHLY and CDR2 is FYNNEI. The CDR3 contains 16 residues. Written as DNA, the CDR3 is TGTGCCAGCAGTGAAGGTGCGGGGGGGACCTACAATGAGCAGTTCTTC. This encodes CASSEGAGGTYNEQFF.

CDR3 sequence reads: CASSQELAGIYEQYF. CDR3 coding DNA: TGCGCCAGCAGCCAAGAACTAGCGGGAATCTACGAGCAGTACTTC. This rearrangement joins TRBV4-1 to TRBJ2-7; 10 positions match TRBD2. The length of the CDR3 is 15 residues. Germline trimming cut 0 bases from V and 3 bases from J; bases unmatched to any gene: 2. Germline CDR1 reads MGHRA; CDR2 reads YSYEKL.

The J gene is TRBJ1-1, the V gene TRBV7-9, with D tentatively TRBD1 (6 bases). The V gene's germline CDR1 is SEHNR and CDR2 FQNEAQ (reference sequence). Trimming cost V 0 bases and J 7 bases, with 9 bases left between them. The length of the CDR3 is 13 residues. The CDR3 bases are TGTGCCAGCAGCTTAGCAGGGGGGGGTGAAGCTTTCTTT. Translation gives CASSLAGGGEAFF.

In this sample, this clone turned up a few times. V gene TRBV2 combines with J gene TRBJ2-1; 8 bases align to TRBD2. CDR3 length equals 13 residues. Germline assignment: CDR1 SNHLY and CDR2 FYNNEI. V was clipped by 8 bases and J by 6 bases; unmatched bases: 6. The CDR3 is CASLSGTSNEQFF. The CDR3 DNA is TGTGCCAGCCTCAGCGGGACTAGCAATGAGCAGTTCTTC.